The T cell receptor (beta chain) described here comes from a study of CD8+ T cells in alopecia areata. Treatment: oral pan-JAK inhibitor, 5-10 mg twice daily. Patients with alopecia areata provided lesional scalp punch biopsies as well as peripheral blood. TCR sequencing used cDNA made by reverse transcription of extracted RNA. Profiled with immunoSEQ multiplex PCR; TCRdb holds only in-frame clones, not every one. The sample shows about 250,000 clones, around three fifths of them seen only once. The CDR3 length is 14 residues. CDR1 is SQVTM and CDR2 is ANQGSEA in the germline V gene. V gave up 0 bases and J gave up 8 bases, with 14 bases separating them.

The sequencing here drew on CD4+ T cells sorted from blood, taken at week 52, from a patient treated with tofacitinib. V is TRBV29-1 and J is TRBJ2-1; a possible D gene is TRBD2 (7 bases). This sequence was found in a human donor with alopecia areata. This CDR3 is CSVEEGGVWDEQFF. CDR3 coding DNA: TGCAGCGTTGAAGAAGGGGGGGTATGGGATGAGCAGTTCTTC.